This TCR beta chain was observed in a study of Tregs in tolerant kidney transplant recipients. Study results and limitations: The small number of patients limits these findings pending further validation.

Only in-frame clones appear in the TCRdb table, and some are missing; sequencing was by immunoSEQ multiplex PCR. The sample lists 98,000 or so clones; almost 90% were seen once. The V segment lost 9 bases and the J segment 7 bases; nucleotides outside the gene matches: 0. The germline gives CDR1 SNHLY, CDR2 FYNNEI. CDR3 length: 9 amino acids. About this clone: Its antigen is as yet unknown.

The chain is built from TRBV2 and TRBJ2-7, with 7 bases aligning to TRBD2. This sample comprised CD4+ T cells from blood, obtained before the transplant. The TCR was taken from a human donor who received a combined kidney and bone marrow transplant. The CDR3 loop reads CARGGEQYF. CDR3 in DNA: TGTGCCAGGGGGGGGGAGCAGTACTTC. The whole variable domain, remainder taken from reference TRBV2 and TRBJ2-7, is EPEVTQTPSHQVTQMGQEVILRCVPISNHLYFYWYRQILGQKVEFLVSFYNNEISEKSEIFDDQFSVERPDGSNFTLKIRSTKLEDSAMYFCARGGEQYFGPGTRLTVT.